This TCR beta chain appears in the sequencing data of a study of a mutant IDH1 vaccine in newly diagnosed glioma. Overall study: Mean patient age was around 40 years; about 60% were male and about 38% female. Most had both radiotherapy and temozolomide beforehand; others had only one.

Regarding the study as a whole: Among all patients, vaccine-induced immune responses occurred in 85% to 95%.

Method: immunoSEQ multiplex PCR; TCRdb's copy keeps in-frame clones and lacks some. This table holds around 58,000 clones, around 80% found once. This clone appeared a few times. The antigen remains unidentified. As for time point: week 5, during vaccination. The content of each vaccine dose was 300 ug of mutant IDH1 20-mer peptide, and topical imiquimod accompanied it. There were new WHO grade 3 or 4 astrocytomas in the donors, and these were IDH1-mutant and ATRX-lost. V lost 10 bases and J 0 bases, leaving 15 bases between the germline ends. CDR1 and CDR2 from the germline V gene are MDHEN and SYDVKM. This CDR3 is 14 amino acids long.

The V call is TRBV28, the J call TRBJ1-1; possibly TRBD1 for D (6 bases). Sequencing was performed on PBMCs, taken from a glioma patient whose treatment included an IDH1 peptide vaccine. The sequence was collected from a man aged 30-40 years with glioma. CDR3 in DNA: TGTGCCACCTCCAGGGGCGGGATGAACACTGAAGCTTTCTTT. It codes for CATSRGGMNTEAFF. The full variable domain, rest sourced from reference TRBV28 and TRBJ1-1, is DVKVTQSSRYLVKRTGEKVFLECVQDMDHENMFWYRQDPGLGLRLIYFSYDVKMKEKGDIPEGYSVSREKKERFSLILESASTNQTSMYLCATSRGGMNTEAFFGQGTRLTVV.